This TCR beta chain is from a study of blood T cell repertoires in COVID-19. Looking at the study overall: Spain, Italy and the United States supplied samples that represented acute and convalescent COVID-19.

Per the study methods: Researchers report that nucleated cell counts were estimated from reference gene primer amplification. TCRdb's copy holds only in-frame clones and misses some; the assay was immunoSEQ multiplex PCR. The V and J calls and clone size come from that table; D and trimming were worked out from the DNA. Of approximately 260,000 clones in the sample, roughly 82% were seen once. The CDR3 has 19 amino acids. V trimming: 5 bases; J trimming: 5 bases; junction bases outside the gene matches: 19. CDR1 and CDR2 from the germline V gene are SEHNR and FQNEAQ (reference sequence). Specimen: peripheral blood. This TCR came from a woman of 80 years or more with active or convalescent COVID-19. This rearrangement joins TRBV7-9 to TRBJ2-5; 11 positions agree with TRBD2. In DNA form, the CDR3 reads TGTGCCAGCAGCCGGCGAGGAGTAGCGGGGGGGCCGGCGGATGAGACCCAGTACTTC. Translating gives CASSRRGVAGGPADETQYF.